This TCR beta chain was identified during a study of shared clonotypes between healthy human individuals. Data came from immunoSEQ multiplex PCR; TCRdb stores just in-frame clones and leaves some out. The repertoire holds some 2.1 million clones, with 95% as singletons. V was cut by 5 bases and J by 9 bases, with 18 bases left in between. The CDR3 consists of 14 residues. CDR1 and CDR2 (germline): SGDLS, YYNGEE. V usage is TRBV9 and J usage is TRBJ2-4; D tentatively reads TRBD1 or TRBD2 (5 bases each). The clonotype originates from a man younger than 30 in good health. The sequenced sample consisted of naive CD4+ T cells sorted from blood. As to subset: CD45RA+ positively selected. In nucleotides, the CDR3 is TGTGCCAGCAGTGCAGCCCACATTGGGGGCATTCAGTACTTC. It is translated as CASSAAHIGGIQYF.